This TCR beta chain was observed in a study of OX40 agonist ivuxolimab in advanced cancers. The repertoire was sequenced with immunoSEQ multiplex PCR; TCRdb's copy has only in-frame clones and lacks some. This sample has tens of thousands of clones, with approximately 89% found just once. This clone appeared a single time. What it recognizes is unknown. Germline V lookup: CDR1 MDHEN, CDR2 SYDVKM. The CDR3 loop spans 15 amino acids. Trimming took 5 bases from V and 2 from J, leaving 12 bases between them. Blood sampling took place at baseline, cycle 4 day 1, and cycle 7 day 1. General study findings and limits: Averaging showed that CD8+ T cells had more expanded clones than CD4+ did.

The input for sequencing was CD4+ or CD8+ T cells sorted from blood, taken in a trial of the OX40 agonist ivuxolimab. The chain recombines TRBV28 with TRBJ2-2, with D possibly TRBD2 on 6 matching bases. This receptor was taken from an adult with an advanced solid tumor such as melanoma, head and neck, liver or kidney cancer. The CDR3 loop is CASSGGAKNTGELFF. CDR3 DNA: TGTGCCAGCAGTGGCGGGGCAAAAAACACCGGGGAGCTGTTTTTT.